This T cell receptor (beta chain) was recovered during a study of response to subunit inactivated influenza vaccine (dated by TCRdb to the late 2010s). Background for the entire study: Deep quantitative T cell receptor repertoire profiling was used in the study to track responses to a trivalent subunit inactivated influenza vaccine. Study-level results and caveats: It was suggested by the authors that each seasonal influenza vaccination may recruit only a limited number of new T cells.

The method behind the library was RT-PCR. These reads were obtained on an Illumina HiSeq 2500. TCRdb reprocessed the public reads (quality trimming at Q25 with fastp, clone calling with MiXCR) and kept in-frame beta chains. CDR3 protein duplicates are merged, each entry listing the most common genes and DNA. Within this sample are about 780,000 distinct CDR3 sequences, with approximately 17% of them counted one time only. The ten largest clones add up to 11% of the sample. As encoded in the germline V gene, CDR1 is LGHNA while CDR2 is YSLEER. The CDR3 starts with the cysteine, ends with the phenylalanine, and has 18 residues. The DNA shown is the 54-base CDR3, in frame from base 1. At the junction V is shortened by 3 bases and J by 0 bases, with 15 bases in between. Points on this clonotype: No cognate antigen has been identified for it. Base quality data are lacking; no much larger clone is found one base away.

The receptor was isolated from a man in his forties or fifties who received an inactivated influenza vaccine. Donor details come from another sample of the same person, matched by shared clones. The source material was PBMCs from blood, sampled 4 to 6 days after vaccination. This sequence uses TRBV4-3 and TRBJ2-6; the D gene is possibly TRBD1, with 7 bases matching. The CDR3 protein sequence reads: CASSQIQGGYSGANVLTF. The nucleotides are TGCGCCAGCAGCCAGATTCAGGGGGGCTACTCTGGGGCCAACGTCCTGACTTTC.